This entry lists 17 T cell receptor beta chains sequenced from one sample in a study of blood T cells in healthy people across ages. It was with a sample-barcoded 5' primer and a J-beta primer mix that a second PCR of roughly 7 to 12 cycles was run. TCRdb fed the 5' RACE reads into MiXCR, producing one record per CDR3 protein. This sample has about 680,000 distinct CDR3 sequences; around 45% occur once, and the top ten carry around a third. The sequenced sample was blood. The origin of the receptors is a woman in her sixties in good health.

The genes are TRBV2 and TRBJ2-1; a weak D match, TRBD1 (5 bases). Trimming left V 7 bases short and J 3 bases short, with 10 bases between. Germline loops: CDR1 SNHLY, CDR2 FYNNEI. This CDR3 contains 13 residues. The CDR3, as DNA: TGTGCCAGCACAGGGTCGTACTACAATGAGCAGTTCTTC. Translated: CASTGSYYNEQFF.

V usage is TRBV20-1 and J usage is TRBJ1-2, with TRBD1 matching over 7 bases. The CDR3 consists of 13 residues. V trimming: 3 bases; J trimming: 4 bases; junction bases outside the gene matches: 5. Germline V lookup: CDR1 DFQATT, CDR2 SNEGSKA (reference sequence). The CDR3 loop is CSASRRDSYGYTF. Written as DNA, the CDR3 is TGCAGTGCTAGTAGGAGGGACAGCTATGGCTACACCTTC.

V and J are TRBV27 and TRBJ1-5, with D perhaps TRBD1 (5 bases). CDR3 length equals 14 residues. V lost 8 bases and J 0 bases, leaving 11 bases between the germline ends. Germline V CDR1 and CDR2: MNHEY, SMNVEV (reference sequence). This chain's CDR3 is CASSRGGSNQPQHF. The CDR3 nucleotides read TGTGCCAGCTCCCGCGGGGGTAGCAATCAGCCCCAGCATTTT.

The V and J genes are TRBV3-1 and TRBJ2-7; perhaps TRBD2 as D (5 bases). Deletions cut 1 base from V and 7 bases from J, with 20 bases between. In germline, CDR1 is LGHDT, CDR2 YNNKEL (reference sequence). The CDR3 has 16 residues. CDR3 sequence: CASSQASDYTSREQYF. CDR3 in DNA: TGTGCCAGCAGCCAAGCTTCCGACTATACCTCTAGGGAGCAGTACTTC.

The chain has TRBV7-2 and TRBJ2-1; 13 bases fit TRBD2. The CDR3 has 18 amino acids. In germline, CDR1 is SGHTA, CDR2 FQGNSA. Losses at the gene ends were 4 bases for V and 2 bases for J; bases not matched to a gene: 8. For the CDR3, the DNA is TGTGCCAGCAGCTCGAAGGGACTAGCGGGATCCGCCTACAATGAGCAGTTCTTC. It yields the protein CASSSKGLAGSAYNEQFF.

Here the CDR3 reads CASSYTGRGTEAFF. The CDR3 nucleotides read TGTGCCAGCAGTTACACAGGGAGGGGGACTGAAGCTTTCTTT. The gene calls are TRBV2 and TRBJ1-1; perhaps TRBD1 as D (6 bases). The length of the CDR3 is 14 residues. The germline CDR1 and CDR2 sequences are SNHLY and FYNNEI. V was shortened by 5 bases and J by 5 bases, with 15 bases between the two germline ends.

This clonotype showed up just a few times. J is TRBJ1-2 and V is TRBV30; D not resolved. Germline V lookup: CDR1 GTSNPN, CDR2 SVGIG (reference sequence). V lost 1 base, J lost 2 bases, and 8 bases lay in between. The CDR3 extends over 13 amino acids. The CDR3 coding sequence is TGTGCCTGGAGTGCCCAGAGGAACTATGGCTACACCTTC. Residues: CAWSAQRNYGYTF.

This clonotype was observed a few times. J is TRBJ2-3 and V is TRBV2, with D possibly matching TRBD2 (5 bases). This CDR3 spans 15 amino acids. Trimming stripped 8 bases from V and 5 bases from J, with 20 bases between. Germline V gene data show CDR1 as SNHLY and CDR2 as FYNNEI. As DNA, the CDR3 is TGTGCCAGCCGACCCACGGCTAGCTGGGGAGATACGCAGTATTTT. It specifies CASRPTASWGDTQYF.

This clonotype showed up just once. V usage is TRBV7-2 and J usage is TRBJ1-5; the match to TRBD1 covers 8 bases. The CDR3 has 16 amino acids. Germline V lookup: CDR1 SGHTA, CDR2 FQGNSA. After removal of 5 bases from V and 0 bases from J, the junction contained 6 bases not matched to a gene. The CDR3 nucleotides are TGTGCCAGCAGCCCGGACAGGGCCTATAGCAATCAGCCCCAGCATTTT. Amino acid sequence: CASSPDRAYSNQPQHF. Together with reference TRBV7-2 and TRBJ1-5, the CDR3 gives the full variable domain: GAGVSQSPSNKVTEKGKDVELRCDPISGHTALYWYRQSLGQGLEFLIYFQGNSAPDKSGLPSDRFSAERTGGSVSTLTIQRTQQEDSAVYLCASSPDRAYSNQPQHFGDGTRLSIL.

The chain carries TRBV7-3 and TRBJ2-2; possibly TRBD1 for D (6 bases). The V gene lost 3 bases and the J gene lost 3 bases, with 8 bases spanning the gap. The CDR3 is made up of 14 amino acids. Germline V gene sequence: CDR1 SGHTA, CDR2 FQGTGA. For the CDR3, the DNA is TGTGCCAGCAGCTTTACAGGGTACACCGGGGAGCTGTTTTTT. Amino acids: CASSFTGYTGELFF.

The genes are TRBV5-1 and TRBJ2-3; TRBD2 agrees at 7 bases. This CDR3 contains 14 residues. CDR1 and CDR2 from the germline V gene are SGHRS and YFSETQ. The V gene end was trimmed by 4 bases and the J gene end by 6 bases; junction bases not matched to a gene: 8. This CDR3 reads CASSTSARSDTQYF. In nucleotides, the CDR3 is TGCGCCAGCAGCACTAGCGCGAGGAGTGATACGCAGTATTTT.

This clonotype was seen repeatedly, ten times or more. The chain recombines TRBV2 with TRBJ2-5; D perhaps matches TRBD1 (6 bases). The germline CDR1 and CDR2 sequences are SNHLY and FYNNEI. Trimming took off 7 bases at V and 4 bases at J, with 13 bases between the two ends. This CDR3 has 13 residues. The CDR3 coding sequence is TGTGCCAGCAATCACAGGGATGGAGAGACCCAGTACTTC. It is translated as CASNHRDGETQYF.

This clonotype was observed a handful of times. The chain is built from TRBV2 and TRBJ1-1; no definite D call. CDR3 length: 11 amino acids. From germline, CDR1 is SNHLY and CDR2 FYNNEI. V was clipped by 4 bases and J by 4 bases, with 4 bases between them. CDR3: CASSARTEAFF. The CDR3 DNA sequence: TGTGCCAGCAGTGCCCGCACTGAAGCTTTCTTT.

This clonotype occurred a few times. The V gene is TRBV7-3, the J gene TRBJ2-3; 8 bases are shared with TRBD1. The CDR3 totals 14 residues. Trimming took 5 bases from V and 1 from J; bases not matched to a gene: 2. Germline V gives CDR1 SGHTA, CDR2 FQGTGA. The CDR3 reads CASSQTGGTDTQYF. The CDR3 DNA is TGTGCCAGCAGCCAGACAGGGGGCACAGATACGCAGTATTTT.

A word on this clonotype: This could be a read error, since a much larger clone is one nucleotide away. CDR3: CATSDSSQETEYF. CDR3 sequence (DNA): TGTGCCACCAGTGATAGTAGCCAAGAGACCGAGTACTTC. This sequence joins TRBV24-1 and TRBJ2-5; no firm D call. Per the germline V gene, CDR1 is KGHDR and CDR2 is SFDVKD. CDR3 length: 13 residues.

The chain couples TRBV7-2 to TRBJ2-1; possibly TRBD2 for D (5 bases). The CDR3 spans 14 residues. The germline V gene has CDR1 SGHTA and CDR2 FQGNSA. With 5 bases removed from V and 0 bases from J, the gap between germline ends came to 8 bases. The CDR3 nucleotides are TGTGCCAGCAGCGATACTAGCTCCTACAATGAGCAGTTCTTC. This translates into CASSDTSSYNEQFF.

J is TRBJ1-1 and V is TRBV27; 7 bases are a match to TRBD1. Germline V gene lookup returns CDR1 MNHEY and CDR2 SMNVEV (reference sequence). This CDR3 spans 12 amino acids. After removal of 3 bases from V and 11 bases from J, the junction contained 6 bases not matched to a gene. CDR3 DNA: TGTGCCAGCAGTTTCCTCAGGGGGATGGCTTTCTTT. This encodes CASSFLRGMAFF.